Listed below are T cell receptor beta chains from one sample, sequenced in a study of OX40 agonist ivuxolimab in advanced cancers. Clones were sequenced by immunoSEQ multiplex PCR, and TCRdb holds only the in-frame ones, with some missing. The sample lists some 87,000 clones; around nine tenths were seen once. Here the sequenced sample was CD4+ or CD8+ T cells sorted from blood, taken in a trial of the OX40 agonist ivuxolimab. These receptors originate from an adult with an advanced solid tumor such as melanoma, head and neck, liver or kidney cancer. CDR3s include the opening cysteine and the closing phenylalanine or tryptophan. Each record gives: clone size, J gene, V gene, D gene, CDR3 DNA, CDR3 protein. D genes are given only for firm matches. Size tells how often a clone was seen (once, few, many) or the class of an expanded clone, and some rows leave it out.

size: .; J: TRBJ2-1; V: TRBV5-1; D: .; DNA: TGCGCCAGCAGGCAAATCCCGGGTCGGGGGAATGAGCAGTTCTTC; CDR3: CASRQIPGRGNEQFF
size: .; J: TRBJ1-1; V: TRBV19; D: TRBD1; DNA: TGTGCCAGTAGTGCCGACAGGGGGCCGGGCACTGAAGCTTTCTTT; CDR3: CASSADRGPGTEAFF
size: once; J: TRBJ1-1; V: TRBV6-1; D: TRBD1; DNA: TGTGCCAGCAGTGCCAAGACAGGGGCCCAGATGAACACTGAAGCTTTCTTT; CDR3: CASSAKTGAQMNTEAFF
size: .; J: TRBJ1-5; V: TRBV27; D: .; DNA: TGTGCCAGCAAGAGCGCAGGGGAGGCCTCAGGACAGCCCCAGCATTTT; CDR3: CASKSAGEASGQPQHF
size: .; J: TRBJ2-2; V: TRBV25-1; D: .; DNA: TGTGCCAGCAGCTCTATAACTAGGGCGGGGGAGCTGTTTTTT; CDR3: CASSSITRAGELFF
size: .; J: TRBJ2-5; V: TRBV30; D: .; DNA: TGTGCCTGGAGTGCCTTCCGAGGGGGGGAGACCCAGTACTTC; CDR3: CAWSAFRGGETQYF
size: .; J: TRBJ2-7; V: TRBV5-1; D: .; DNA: TGCGCCAGCCGTTTCGGGACGGAACCCTACGAGCAGTACTTC; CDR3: CASRFGTEPYEQYF
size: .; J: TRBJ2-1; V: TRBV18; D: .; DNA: TGTGCCAGCTCACCGCAGGGCAATGAGCAGTTCTTC; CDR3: CASSPQGNEQFF
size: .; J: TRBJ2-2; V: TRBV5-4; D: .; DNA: TGTGCCAGCAGCTTGGGCGCGGCGGTGAACACCGGGGAGCTGTTTTTT; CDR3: CASSLGAAVNTGELFF
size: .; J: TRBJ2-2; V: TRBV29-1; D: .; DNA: TGCAGCGTTGAAGGGCCCACCGGGGAGCTGTTTTTT; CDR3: CSVEGPTGELFF
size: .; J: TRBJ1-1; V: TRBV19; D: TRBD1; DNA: TGTGCCAGTATCATGACAGGGCAGAACACTGAAGCTTTCTTT; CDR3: CASIMTGQNTEAFF
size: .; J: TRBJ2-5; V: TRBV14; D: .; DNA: TGTGCCAGCAGCCAAGCAGGGAGAGAGACCCAGTACTTC; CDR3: CASSQAGRETQYF
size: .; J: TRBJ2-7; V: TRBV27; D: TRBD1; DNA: TGTGCCAGCAGACCGACAGGGGGCGCGAACGAGCAGTACTTC; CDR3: CASRPTGGANEQYF
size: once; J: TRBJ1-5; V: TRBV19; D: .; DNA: TGTGCCAGTAGCCCCAGTATCTATCAGCCCCAGCATTTT; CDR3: CASSPSIYQPQHF
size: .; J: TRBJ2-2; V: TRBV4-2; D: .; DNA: TGTGCCAGCAGCCAAGATTATAGGGTCACCGGGGAGCTGTTTTTT; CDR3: CASSQDYRVTGELFF
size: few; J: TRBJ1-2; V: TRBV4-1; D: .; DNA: TGCGCCAGCAGCCAAGGGTTCTCTCGGGGCTATGGCTACACCTTC; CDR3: CASSQGFSRGYGYTF
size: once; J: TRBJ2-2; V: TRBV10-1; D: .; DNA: TGCGCCAGCAGGCGGGACACCCAAGCCGGGGAGCTGTTTTTT; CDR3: CASRRDTQAGELFF
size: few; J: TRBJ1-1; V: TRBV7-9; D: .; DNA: TGTGCCAGCAGCCCCCCGATCTGGGACACTTACACTGAAGCTTTCTTT; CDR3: CASSPPIWDTYTEAFF
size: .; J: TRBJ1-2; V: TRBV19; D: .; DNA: TGTGCCAGTAGTATAGAGGGACGGTATGGCTACACCTTC; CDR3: CASSIEGRYGYTF
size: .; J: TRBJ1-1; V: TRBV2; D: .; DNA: TGTGCCACCTCAGCCTTCACTGAAGCTTTCTTT; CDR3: CATSAFTEAFF
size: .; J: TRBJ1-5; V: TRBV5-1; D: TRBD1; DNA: TGCGCCAGCAGCCTCCAGGGGGGGTTGGGTCAGCCCCAGCATTTT; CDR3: CASSLQGGLGQPQHF
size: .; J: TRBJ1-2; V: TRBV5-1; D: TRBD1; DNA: TGCGCCAGCAGCCCGGGGACAGGGGGATATGGCTACACCTTC; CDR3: CASSPGTGGYGYTF
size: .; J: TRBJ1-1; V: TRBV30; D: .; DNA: TGTGCCTGCGGGGACGGGGGGTACACTGAAGCTTTCTTT; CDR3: CACGDGGYTEAFF
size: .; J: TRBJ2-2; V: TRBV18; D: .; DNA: TGTGCCAGCTCACCGATAGGGGGGAACACCGGGGAGCTGTTTTTT; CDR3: CASSPIGGNTGELFF
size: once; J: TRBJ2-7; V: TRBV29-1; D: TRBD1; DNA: TGCAGCGTTGTGGGACAGGGACGCGACGAGCAGTACTTC; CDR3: CSVVGQGRDEQYF
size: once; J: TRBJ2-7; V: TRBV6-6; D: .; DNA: TGTGCCAGCAGTTACTCATATGCGGGACTCGAGCAGTACTTC; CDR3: CASSYSYAGLEQYF
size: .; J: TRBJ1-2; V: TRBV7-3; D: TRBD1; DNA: TGTGCCAGCAGCGTGGGACAGGGCGATGGCTACACCTTC; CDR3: CASSVGQGDGYTF
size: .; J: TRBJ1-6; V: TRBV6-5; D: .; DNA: TGTGCCAGCAGTTTCGTTGAGGCTTCACCCCTCCACTTT; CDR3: CASSFVEASPLHF